These 21 T cell receptor beta chains were all obtained from the same sample, sequenced in a study of regulatory T cells in long-lasting Graves disease. Time point denoted: persistent/refractory GD, antithyroid drugs over 5 years with positive TRAb. RNA isolated from PBMCs was used to make the TCR library. Relying on iRepertoire HTBI primers and Arm-PCR of CDR3 regions, the team built TCR beta libraries. TCRdb reanalysed the multiplex PCR reads using MiXCR and keeps one entry per CDR3 protein. The sample holds over 250,000 distinct CDR3 sequences; 22% are singletons and the top ten take just over 55%. Sequencing used peripheral blood mononuclear cells (PBMCs), obtained when the disease was refractory, from a patient treated with antithyroid drugs. Every receptor here comes from a female donor with Graves disease.

This clonotype has ten or more counts. V and J are TRBV28 and TRBJ1-1; D gene ambiguous. Germline V gene lookup returns CDR1 MDHEN and CDR2 SYDVKM. Trimming took 6 bases from V and 5 from J, leaving 7 bases between them. The CDR3 has 11 amino acids. CDR3 in amino acids: CASSRRTEAFF. The CDR3 DNA reads TGTGCCAGCAGCCGGAGAACTGAAGCTTTCTTT.

Note on this clonotype: Germline and junction disagree at one end, which may indicate a read error. The rearrangement uses TRBV9 and TRBJ1-2, with 11 bases lining up with TRBD1. The CDR3 covers 15 residues. The germline gives CDR1 SGDLS, CDR2 YYNGEE. The DNA of the CDR3 is TGTACCAGCAGCGGCCTGGACAGGGGGCGGAATGGCTACACCTTC. It encodes CTSSGLDRGRNGYTF.

The chain couples TRBV6-5 to TRBJ2-7; TRBD2 might be the D (6 bases). V shed 2 bases and J shed 2 bases, with 10 bases lying between them. Germline V gene data show CDR1 as MNHEY and CDR2 as SVGAGI. This CDR3 is built from 14 residues. CDR3 coding DNA: TGTGCCAGCAGTTACGAGGTAGCGGCCTACGAGCAGTACTTC. This codes for CASSYEVAAYEQYF.

This clonotype has ten or more counts. The gene calls are TRBV27 and TRBJ1-2, with D perhaps matching TRBD1 (5 bases). V lost 3 bases and J lost 8, with 10 bases in between. Looked up from germline, CDR1 is MNHEY and CDR2 is SMNVEV (reference sequence). The CDR3 totals 12 residues. CDR3 DNA sequence: TGTGCCAGCAGTTTTCGGCAGGGCGGCTACACCTTC. It yields the protein CASSFRQGGYTF.

Many counts were recorded for this clonotype. The chain carries TRBV5-1 and TRBJ2-7; D is unclear. Germline lookup yields CDR1 SGHRS and CDR2 YFSETQ. The ends were cut back, 5 bases at V and 0 bases at J, with 9 bases in the middle. There are 13 residues in the CDR3. CDR3 amino acids: CASRAASSYEQYF. The CDR3 DNA sequence: TGCGCCAGCAGGGCCGCAAGCTCCTACGAGCAGTACTTC.

This clonotype was recorded at least ten times. The V gene is TRBV15, the J gene TRBJ1-4; 7 nucleotides agree with TRBD1. V gave up 2 bases and J gave up 6 bases; unmatched junction bases: 9. Germline-derived CDR1 and CDR2 are LNHNV and YYDKDF (reference sequence). CDR3 length: 16 amino acids. The chain's CDR3 is CATSRSLAGGDEKLFF. In DNA form, the CDR3 reads TGTGCCACCAGCAGATCCCTCGCAGGGGGTGATGAAAAACTGTTTTTT.

This clonotype was detected many times. The chain uses TRBV7-2 and TRBJ2-5, with unresolved D. V lost 0 bases, J lost 5 bases, and 7 bases lay in between. In germline, CDR1 is SGHTA, CDR2 FQGNSA. The CDR3 consists of 13 residues. CDR3 amino acids: CASSLAGLETQYF. The CDR3 bases are TGTGCCAGCAGCTTAGCTGGTTTGGAGACCCAGTACTTC. Filled out from reference TRBV7-2 and TRBJ2-5, the complete variable domain reads GAGVSQSPSNKVTEKGKDVELRCDPISGHTALYWYRQSLGQGLEFLIYFQGNSAPDKSGLPSDRFSAERTGGSVSTLTIQRTQQEDSAVYLCASSLAGLETQYFGPGTRLLVL.

The sample holds many counts of this clonotype. This chain links TRBV18 with TRBJ2-5, with TRBD1 as a possible D gene (5 bases). Deletions cut 2 bases from V and 3 bases from J, with 7 bases between. The CDR3 has 13 residues. From germline, CDR1 is KGHSH and CDR2 LQKENI. The CDR3 nucleotides are TGTGCCAGCTCACCAGGCAGGGAAGAGACCCAGTACTTC. As protein: CASSPGREETQYF.

This clonotype occurred many times. This chain connects TRBV5-6 to TRBJ2-7; D may be TRBD1 or TRBD2 (5 bases each). This CDR3 comprises 13 residues. V was pared by 3 bases and J by 2 bases, with 9 bases between. In germline, CDR1 is SGHDT, CDR2 YYEEEE. In DNA form, the CDR3 reads TGTGCCAGCAGCTCTTTGGGGGCCTACGAGCAGTACTTC. Translating it yields CASSSLGAYEQYF.

This clonotype was seen a few times. This chain joins TRBV25-1 and TRBJ2-5, with 7 bases fitting TRBD1. After removal of 3 bases from V and 5 bases from J, the junction contained 9 bases not matched to a gene. The CDR3 contains 15 residues. In germline, CDR1 is MGHDK, CDR2 SYGVNS. This chain's CDR3 is CASSEFLGGEETQYF. CDR3 coding DNA: TGTGCCAGCAGTGAGTTCTTAGGGGGCGAGGAGACCCAGTACTTC.

This clonotype was recorded at least ten times. The chain's CDR3 is CAWSPRQEGFF. CDR3 nucleotides: TGTGCCTGGAGTCCTAGACAGGAGGGTTTCTTT. The V and J genes are TRBV30 and TRBJ1-1; a possible D gene is TRBD1 (6 bases). Trimming shortened V by 2 bases and J by 13 bases, and 14 bases separated the two germline ends. The germline CDR1 and CDR2 sequences are GTSNPN and SVGIG (reference sequence). The CDR3 has 11 residues.

This clonotype was counted only a few times. Compared with germline, one end of the junction differs, possibly owing to a read error. The rearrangement links TRBV5-4 to TRBJ1-4, with D hard to call. The germline V gene has CDR1 SGHNT and CDR2 YYREEE (reference sequence). The CDR3 contains 12 residues. The CDR3 reads CASSLDPRVSRF. CDR3 nucleotide sequence: TGTGCCAGCAGCTTGGATCCCCGGGTTAGCCGTTTT.

The chain recombines TRBV30 with TRBJ2-7; 9 positions agree with TRBD2. Per germline, CDR1 GTSNPN and CDR2 SVGIG (reference sequence). The CDR3 has 13 amino acids. V lost 7 bases, J lost 2 bases, and 6 bases stayed unmatched. The CDR3 sequence: CASSTSGPYEQYF. CDR3 DNA: TGTGCCTCCTCGACTAGCGGTCCCTACGAGCAGTACTTC.

Comment on this clonotype: A much larger clone lies one base from this, so it may be a read error. The chain employs TRBV5-6 and TRBJ2-4; D not resolved. Germline lookup yields CDR1 SGHDT and CDR2 YYEEEE. The CDR3 runs to 11 residues. The V gene lost 2 bases and the J gene lost 7 bases, with 4 bases spanning the gap. The CDR3: CASSFGNIQYF. DNA of the CDR3: TGTGCCAGCAGCTTTGGGAACATTCAGTACTTC.

This clonotype was detected a few times. The chain carries TRBV5-1 and TRBJ2-3, with 9 bases identical to TRBD2. This CDR3 has 16 residues. V was pared by 0 bases and J by 6 bases, with 8 bases of the junction left unmatched. Per germline, CDR1 SGHRS and CDR2 YFSETQ. CDR3: CASSLVASGRQDTQYF. CDR3 bases: TGCGCCAGCAGCTTGGTGGCAAGCGGGAGGCAGGATACGCAGTATTTT.

The chain carries TRBV30 and TRBJ2-7; D possibly matches TRBD1 or TRBD2 (5 bases each). CDR3 length: 16 residues. Germline CDR1 is GTSNPN and CDR2 is SVGIG (reference sequence). V shed 2 bases and J shed 2 bases, with 19 bases lying between them. Written as DNA, the CDR3 is TGTGCCTGGAGTCAACGAGGGACCGACAGTGCCTACGAGCAGTACTTC. This translates into CAWSQRGTDSAYEQYF.

This clonotype was detected ten times or more. This CDR3 is CASSLDRGRHNSPLHF. In DNA form, the CDR3 reads TGTGCCAGCAGCTTAGATAGGGGACGGCATAATTCACCCCTCCACTTT. V usage is TRBV11-2 and J usage is TRBJ1-6; possibly TRBD1 for D (5 bases). V lost 0 bases, J lost 5 bases, and 11 bases lay in between. The germline CDR1 and CDR2 sequences are SGHAT and FQNNGV. This CDR3 spans 16 amino acids.

The J gene is TRBJ1-2, the V gene TRBV29-1, with D tentatively TRBD1 (6 bases). With 6 bases removed from V and 5 bases from J, the gap between germline ends came to 10 bases. The length of the CDR3 is 11 residues. CDR1 is SQVTM and CDR2 is ANQGSEA in the germline V gene. CDR3: CSVIRGYGYTF. The CDR3 nucleotides are TGCAGCGTCATCAGGGGATATGGCTACACCTTC.

V gene TRBV9 combines with J gene TRBJ2-2; no clear D. The germline V gene has CDR1 SGDLS and CDR2 YYNGEE. The V gene lost 4 bases and the J gene lost 2 bases, with 15 bases spanning the gap. This CDR3 spans 16 amino acids. The CDR3 DNA is TGTGCCAGCAGCCAGACGGTCTCGTATAACACCGGGGAGCTGTTTTTT. This codes for CASSQTVSYNTGELFF.

Only a few counts were recorded for this clonotype. The gene calls are TRBV15 and TRBJ1-3; TRBD1 agrees at 7 bases. Trimming took 8 bases from V and 4 from J; bases not matched to a gene: 8. CDR1 is LNHNV, CDR2 YYDKDF, per germline (reference sequence). The CDR3 totals 14 residues. CDR3 DNA sequence: TGTGCCACCTATGACAGGGACTCAGGAAACACCATATATTTT. The encoded protein is CATYDRDSGNTIYF.

This clonotype was observed at least ten times. V and J are TRBV5-1 and TRBJ2-5; D is undetermined. The V end lost 3 bases, the J end lost 0 bases, and 12 bases lay between the germline ends. The CDR3 spans 15 residues. The germline V gene has CDR1 SGHRS and CDR2 YFSETQ. CDR3 coding DNA: TGCGCCAGCAGCTCGGGCCCCACTCACCAAGAGACCCAGTACTTC. It codes for CASSSGPTHQETQYF.